In its sample, the clone carrying this TCR beta chain was seen once. The data derive from a study of blood T cell repertoires in COVID-19. Study-wide context: Samples came from the United States, Italy and Spain, spanning acute and convalescent COVID-19. In each case, the material was cDNA or gDNA derived from T cells, B-cell-depleted T cells, or PBMCs.

Per the original methods: Reference gene primers were amplified, and this amplification served to estimate nucleated cell counts. Assay used: immunoSEQ multiplex PCR; TCRdb lists only in-frame clones, some missing. The V and J calls and clone size come from that table; D and trimming were worked out from the DNA. The sample has 150,000 to 180,000 clones, roughly four fifths seen once; the top ten hold around 1.7%. The CDR3 has 15 residues. With 0 bases removed from V and 2 bases from J, the gap between germline ends came to 11 bases. Germline-derived CDR1 and CDR2 are SGHRS and YFSETQ. V is TRBV5-1 and J is TRBJ1-2; unclear D gene. Sample: peripheral blood. This clonotype originated in an older man with acute or convalescent COVID-19. Written as DNA, the CDR3 is TGCGCCAGCAGCTTGGTGAGGGAACCGAACTATGGCTACACCTTC. Its protein is CASSLVREPNYGYTF.